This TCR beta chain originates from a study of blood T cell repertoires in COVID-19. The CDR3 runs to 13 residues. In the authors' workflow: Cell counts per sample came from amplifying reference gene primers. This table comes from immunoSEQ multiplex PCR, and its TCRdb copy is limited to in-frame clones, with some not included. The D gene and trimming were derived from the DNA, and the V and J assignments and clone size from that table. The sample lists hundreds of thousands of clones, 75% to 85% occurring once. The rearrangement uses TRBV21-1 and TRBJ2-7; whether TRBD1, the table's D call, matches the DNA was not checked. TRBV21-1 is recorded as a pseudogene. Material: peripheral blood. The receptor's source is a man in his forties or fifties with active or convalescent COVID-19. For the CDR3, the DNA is TGTGCCAGCAGCGGCAGGCTATCCCACGAGCAGTACTTC. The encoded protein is CASSGRLSHEQYF.